This T cell receptor (beta chain) comes out of a study of blood T cell repertoires in COVID-19. The overall study: Donors in the United States, Italy and Spain gave samples during acute or convalescent COVID-19. PBMCs, B-cell-depleted T cells, or T cells provided the cDNA or gDNA that made up the material.

Methods used by the authors: By means of reference gene primer amplification, nucleated cell counts were estimated. Profiled with immunoSEQ multiplex PCR; TCRdb holds only in-frame clones, not every one. From that table come the V and J calls and clone size; the DNA was used to work out D and trimming. The sample has 65,000 to 75,000 clones; roughly four fifths are singletons. Sequencing was done on a sample of peripheral blood. This receptor was obtained from a woman aged 55-69 years with acute or convalescent COVID-19.

The CDR3 DNA is TGCGCCAGCGTTGCCTCGGGACAAATGTTTTTT. This gives the protein CASVASGQMFF. V and J are TRBV10-2 and TRBJ1-4, with D perhaps TRBD1 (6 bases). Germline CDR1 is WSHSY and CDR2 is SAAADI. The V and J ends lost 8 bases and 15 bases respectively, with 16 bases between them. CDR3 length: 11 residues.